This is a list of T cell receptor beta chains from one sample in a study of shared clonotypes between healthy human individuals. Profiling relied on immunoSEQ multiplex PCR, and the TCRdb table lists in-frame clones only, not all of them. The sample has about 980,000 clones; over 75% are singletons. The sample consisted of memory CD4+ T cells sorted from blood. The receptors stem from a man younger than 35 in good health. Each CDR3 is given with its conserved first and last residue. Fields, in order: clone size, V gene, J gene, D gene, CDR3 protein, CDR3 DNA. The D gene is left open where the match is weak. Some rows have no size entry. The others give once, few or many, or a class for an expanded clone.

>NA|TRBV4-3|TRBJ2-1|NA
CASSQEARNEQFF
TGCGCCAGCAGCCAAGAAGCCAGAAATGAGCAGTTCTTC
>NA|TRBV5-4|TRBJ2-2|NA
CASSPNTGELFF
TGTGCCAGCAGCCCAAACACCGGGGAGCTGTTTTTT
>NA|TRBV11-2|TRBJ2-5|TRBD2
CASSFGTRETQYF
TGTGCCAGCAGCTTCGGGACTAGAGAGACCCAGTACTTC
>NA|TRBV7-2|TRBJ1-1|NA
CASSSAMNTEAFF
TGTGCCAGCAGCTCCGCCATGAACACTGAAGCTTTCTTT
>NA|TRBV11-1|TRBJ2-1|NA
CASSLGRTSEHEQFF
TGTGCCAGCAGCTTAGGGAGAACCTCTGAGCATGAGCAGTTCTTC
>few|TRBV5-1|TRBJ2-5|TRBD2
CASSSGSGGPGETQYF
TGCGCCAGCAGTAGCGGGAGCGGGGGCCCAGGAGAGACCCAGTACTTC
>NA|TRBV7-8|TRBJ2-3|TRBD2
CASSLLAWRGISSTDTQYF
TGTGCCAGCAGCTTATTAGCTTGGCGGGGGATTTCTAGCACAGATACGCAGTATTTT
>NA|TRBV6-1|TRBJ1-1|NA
CASYWAVNTEAFF
TGTGCCAGCTACTGGGCAGTGAACACTGAAGCTTTCTTT
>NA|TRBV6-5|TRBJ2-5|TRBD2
CASSYVTSGIGETQYF
TGTGCCAGCAGTTACGTCACTAGCGGGATTGGTGAGACCCAGTACTTC
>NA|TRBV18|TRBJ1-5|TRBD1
CASSPSTGSQPQHF
TGTGCCAGCTCACCGTCGACAGGGAGTCAGCCCCAGCATTTT
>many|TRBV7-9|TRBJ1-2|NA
CASSLDRSGYTF
TGTGCCAGCAGCTTGGACAGATCTGGCTACACCTTC
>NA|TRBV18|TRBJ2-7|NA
CASSPGTSYEQYF
TGTGCCAGCTCACCCGGGACATCTTACGAGCAGTACTTC
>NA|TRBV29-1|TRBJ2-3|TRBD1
CSMIKGQGRQDTQYF
TGCAGCATGATTAAGGGACAGGGGAGGCAAGATACGCAGTATTTT
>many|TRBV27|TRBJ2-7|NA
CASSTTLGSYEQYF
TGTGCCAGCAGTACCACTCTGGGTTCCTACGAGCAGTACTTC
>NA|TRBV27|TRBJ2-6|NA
CASSFLSDSRNVLTF
TGTGCCAGCAGTTTTCTCTCGGACTCCCGAAACGTCCTGACTTTC
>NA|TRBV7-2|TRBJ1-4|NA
CASKGHGTENEKLFF
TGTGCCAGCAAGGGTCACGGGACGGAGAATGAAAAACTGTTTTTT
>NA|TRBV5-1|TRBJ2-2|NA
CASSFDLAPGGELFF
TGCGCCAGCAGCTTTGATTTGGCCCCCGGCGGGGAGCTGTTTTTT
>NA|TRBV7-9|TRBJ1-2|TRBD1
CASSRPGTGGYGYTF
TGTGCCAGCAGCAGACCCGGGACAGGGGGCTATGGCTACACCTTC
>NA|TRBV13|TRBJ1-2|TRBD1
CASGPWTGGLGGYTF
TGTGCCAGCGGCCCATGGACAGGGGGCCTTGGAGGCTACACCTTC
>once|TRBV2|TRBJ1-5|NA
CASSEGEKGNQPQHF
TGTGCCAGCAGTGAGGGGGAGAAGGGTAATCAGCCCCAGCATTTT
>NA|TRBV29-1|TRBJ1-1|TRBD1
CSGTTGGGTEAFF
TGCAGCGGTACGACAGGGGGAGGAACTGAAGCTTTCTTT
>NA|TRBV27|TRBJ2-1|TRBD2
CASSLRSGTSGKNEQFF
TGTGCCAGCAGCCTACGTTCCGGGACTAGCGGGAAAAATGAGCAGTTCTTC
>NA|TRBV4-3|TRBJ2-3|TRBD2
CASSLSMGSGRSTDTQYF
TGCGCCAGCAGCCTCTCGATGGGAAGCGGGAGGTCCACAGATACGCAGTATTTT
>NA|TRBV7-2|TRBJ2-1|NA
CASSLGRGRPNEQFF
TGTGCCAGCAGCTTAGGGAGGGGGCGGCCCAATGAGCAGTTCTTC
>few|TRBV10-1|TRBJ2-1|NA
CASSEGVLNEQFF
TGCGCCAGCAGTGAAGGGGTCCTCAATGAGCAGTTCTTC
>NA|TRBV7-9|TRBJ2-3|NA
CASSLGGRDQDTQYF
TGTGCCAGCAGCTTAGGGGGGCGGGATCAGGATACGCAGTATTTT
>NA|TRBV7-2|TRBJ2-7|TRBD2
CASSSQAGGPYEQYF
TGTGCCAGCAGCTCCCAAGCGGGAGGGCCCTACGAGCAGTACTTC
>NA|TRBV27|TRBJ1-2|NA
CASSPMTGGYTF
TGTGCCAGCAGTCCAATGACAGGTGGCTACACCTTC
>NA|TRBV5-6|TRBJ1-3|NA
CASSPYSGNTIYF
TGTGCCAGCAGCCCATACTCCGGAAACACCATATATTTT
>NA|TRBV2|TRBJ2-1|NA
CASSPARGNNEQFF
TGTGCCAGCAGTCCCGCGCGGGGTAACAATGAGCAGTTCTTC
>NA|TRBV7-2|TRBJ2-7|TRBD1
CASSSRTGASYEQYF
TGTGCCAGCAGCTCCCGGACAGGCGCCTCCTACGAGCAGTACTTC
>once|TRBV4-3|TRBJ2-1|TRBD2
CASSQVTGTSSYNEQFF
TGCGCCAGCAGCCAGGTTACCGGGACTAGCTCCTACAATGAGCAGTTCTTC
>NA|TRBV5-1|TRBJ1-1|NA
CASSLRGDKTTEAFF
TGCGCCAGCAGCTTGAGGGGAGATAAAACCACTGAAGCTTTCTTT
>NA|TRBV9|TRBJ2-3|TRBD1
CASSVTGGNRDTQYF
TGTGCCAGCAGCGTGACAGGGGGGAACAGAGATACGCAGTATTTT
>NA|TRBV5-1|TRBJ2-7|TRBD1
CASSWDRPSEQYF
TGCGCCAGCAGCTGGGACAGGCCCTCCGAGCAGTACTTC
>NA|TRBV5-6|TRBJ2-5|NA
CASSFLDLGTQYF
TGTGCCAGCAGCTTTTTAGATTTGGGGACCCAGTACTTC
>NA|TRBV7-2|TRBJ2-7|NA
CASSRAGASYEQYF
TGTGCCAGCAGCCGGGCGGGGGCCTCCTACGAGCAGTACTTC
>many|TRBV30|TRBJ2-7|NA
CAVRSAYEQYF
TGTGCCGTCAGAAGCGCCTACGAGCAGTACTTC
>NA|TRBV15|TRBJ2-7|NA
CATSREVSEQYF
TGTGCCACCAGCAGAGAAGTTTCCGAGCAGTACTTC
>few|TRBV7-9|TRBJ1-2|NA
CASSSRTLGGDYGYTF
TGTGCCAGCAGCTCCCGAACCCTAGGTGGAGACTATGGCTACACCTTC
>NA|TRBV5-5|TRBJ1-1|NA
CASSLSVIMNTEAFF
TGTGCCAGCAGCTTGTCCGTAATTATGAACACTGAAGCTTTCTTT
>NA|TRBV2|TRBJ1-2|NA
CASSSDRNYGYTF
TGTGCCAGCAGTAGTGACAGGAACTATGGCTACACCTTC
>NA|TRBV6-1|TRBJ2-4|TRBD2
CASTEREGSNIQYF
TGTGCCAGCACCGAGCGGGAGGGCTCTAACATTCAGTACTTC
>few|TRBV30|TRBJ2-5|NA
CARGRPRETQYF
TGTGCCAGGGGCCGGCCGAGGGAGACCCAGTACTTC
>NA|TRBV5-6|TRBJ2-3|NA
CASTLGGSTDTQYF
TGTGCCAGCACCCTGGGAGGTTCCACAGATACGCAGTATTTT
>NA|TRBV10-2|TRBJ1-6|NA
CASTRGGTNSPLHF
TGCGCCAGCACCCGGGGAGGGACTAATTCACCCCTCCACTTT
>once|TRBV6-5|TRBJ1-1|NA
CASSYQLNTEAFF
TGTGCCAGCAGTTACCAGTTAAACACTGAAGCTTTCTTT
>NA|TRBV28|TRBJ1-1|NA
CASSLSGGGTTEAFF
TGTGCCAGCAGTTTAAGCGGAGGGGGGACCACTGAAGCTTTCTTT